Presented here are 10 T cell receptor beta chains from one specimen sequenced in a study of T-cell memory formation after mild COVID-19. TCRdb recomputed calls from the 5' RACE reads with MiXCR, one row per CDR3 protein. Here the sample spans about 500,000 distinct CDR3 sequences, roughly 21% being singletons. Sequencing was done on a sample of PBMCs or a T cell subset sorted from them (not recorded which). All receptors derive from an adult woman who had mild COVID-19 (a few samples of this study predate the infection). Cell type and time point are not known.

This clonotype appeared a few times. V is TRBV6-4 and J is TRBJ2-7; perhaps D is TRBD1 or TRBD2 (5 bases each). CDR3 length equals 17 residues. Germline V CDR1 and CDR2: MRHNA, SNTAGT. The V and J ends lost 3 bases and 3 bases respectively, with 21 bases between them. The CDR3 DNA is TGTGCCAGCAGTGAAAGGGGACGAGGTATTTGTCTCTACGAGCAGTACTTC. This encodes CASSERGRGICLYEQYF.

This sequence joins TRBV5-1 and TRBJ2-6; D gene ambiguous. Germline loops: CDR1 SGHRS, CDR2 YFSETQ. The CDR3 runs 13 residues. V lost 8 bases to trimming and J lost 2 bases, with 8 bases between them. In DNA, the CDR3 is TGCGCCAGTTCCCGGCCTGGGGCCAACGTCCTGACTTTC. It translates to CASSRPGANVLTF.

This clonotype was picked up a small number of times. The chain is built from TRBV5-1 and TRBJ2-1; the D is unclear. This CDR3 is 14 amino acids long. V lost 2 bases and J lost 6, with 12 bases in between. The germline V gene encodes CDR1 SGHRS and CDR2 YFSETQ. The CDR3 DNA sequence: TGCGCCAGCAGCTTACCGGGCAGGTCCAATGAGCAGTTCTTC. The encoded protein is CASSLPGRSNEQFF.

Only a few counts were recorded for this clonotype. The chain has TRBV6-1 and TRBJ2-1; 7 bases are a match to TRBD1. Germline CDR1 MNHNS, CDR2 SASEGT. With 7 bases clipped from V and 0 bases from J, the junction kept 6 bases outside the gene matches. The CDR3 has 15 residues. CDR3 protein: CASTTDRASYNEQFF. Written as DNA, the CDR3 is TGTGCCAGCACCACAGACAGGGCCTCCTACAATGAGCAGTTCTTC.

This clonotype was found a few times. CDR3 coding DNA: TGTGCCAGCAGCGACTTGGAGCGCAGGGGAGACTACGAGCAGTACTTC. Protein product: CASSDLERRGDYEQYF. The chain links TRBV7-2 to TRBJ2-7, with D tentatively TRBD1 (6 bases). The CDR3 is 16 amino acids. CDR1 is SGHTA, CDR2 FQGNSA, per germline. The ends were cut back, 5 bases at V and 3 bases at J, with 20 bases in the middle.

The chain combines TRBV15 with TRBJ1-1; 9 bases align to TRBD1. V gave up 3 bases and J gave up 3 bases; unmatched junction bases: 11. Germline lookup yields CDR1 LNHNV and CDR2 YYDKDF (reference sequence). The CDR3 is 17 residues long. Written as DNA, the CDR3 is TGTGCCACCAGCAGGGGACAGGGAAGGGGTTTTTACACTGAAGCTTTCTTT. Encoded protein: CATSRGQGRGFYTEAFF. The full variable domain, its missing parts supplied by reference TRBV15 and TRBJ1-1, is DAMVIQNPRYQVTQFGKPVTLSCSQTLNHNVMYWYQQKSSQAPKLLFHYYDKDFNNEADTPDNFQSRRPNTSFCFLDIRSPGLGDTAMYLCATSRGQGRGFYTEAFFGQGTRLTVV.

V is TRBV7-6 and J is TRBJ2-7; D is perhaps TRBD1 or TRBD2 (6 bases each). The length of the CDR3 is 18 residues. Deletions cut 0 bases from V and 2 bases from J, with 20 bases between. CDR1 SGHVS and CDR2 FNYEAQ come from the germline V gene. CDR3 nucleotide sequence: TGTGCCAGCAGCTTAGCGGGGGAGGACAGCCCCTTCGCCTACGAGCAGTACTTC. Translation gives CASSLAGEDSPFAYEQYF.

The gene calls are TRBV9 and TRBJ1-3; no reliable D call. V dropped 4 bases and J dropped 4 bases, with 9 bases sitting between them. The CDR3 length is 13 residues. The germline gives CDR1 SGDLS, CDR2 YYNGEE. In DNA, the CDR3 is TGTGCCAGCAGCCCCAAGTCCGGAAACACCATATATTTT. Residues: CASSPKSGNTIYF.

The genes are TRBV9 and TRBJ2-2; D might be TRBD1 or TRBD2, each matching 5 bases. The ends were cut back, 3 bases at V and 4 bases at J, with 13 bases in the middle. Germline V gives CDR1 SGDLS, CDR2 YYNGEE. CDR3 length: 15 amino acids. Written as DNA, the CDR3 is TGTGCCAGCAGCGCGGTTACTAGGGGCACCGGGGAGCTGTTTTTT. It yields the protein CASSAVTRGTGELFF.

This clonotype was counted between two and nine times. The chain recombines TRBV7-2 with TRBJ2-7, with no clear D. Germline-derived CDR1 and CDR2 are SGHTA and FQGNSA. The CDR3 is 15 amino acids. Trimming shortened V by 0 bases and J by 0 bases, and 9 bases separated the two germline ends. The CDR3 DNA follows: TGTGCCAGCAGCTTAGCCTTTTCCAACTCCTACGAGCAGTACTTC. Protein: CASSLAFSNSYEQYF.